One TCR beta chain is described in this entry. Germline V gives CDR1 SGHRS, CDR2 YFSETQ. The junction had 8 bases not matched to a gene; V was cut back by 7 bases and J by 4 bases. The CDR3 has 14 residues. This sample was included in a study of Ad26.COV2.S vaccination and SARS-CoV-2 variants. Noted treatment: about 20 received Ad26.COV2.S at low or high dose, single or two shots; roughly five received placebo; per-sample allocation not given. Following the first vaccine or placebo injection, samples were taken on day 63. Libraries were prepared by immunoSEQ multiplex PCR; TCRdb keeps only in-frame clonotypes and omits some of them. The profile shows over 400,000 clones, roughly 89% of them singletons.

The sequenced sample was peripheral blood, obtained in a trial of Ad26.COV2.S vaccine versus placebo. The chain recombines TRBV5-1 with TRBJ2-3, with 8 bases matching TRBD2. This receptor was obtained from a person between 18 and 65 years old who received the Ad26.COV2.S COVID-19 vaccine or a placebo. DNA for the CDR3: TGCGCCAGCCGACAAGCGGGAGTCGCAGATACGCAGTATTTT. It yields the protein CASRQAGVADTQYF.